This TCR beta chain derives from a study of regulatory T cells in long-lasting Graves disease. This CDR3 spans 11 amino acids. V lost 2 bases, J lost 15 bases, and 11 bases lay in between. The sample's time point: persistent/refractory GD, antithyroid drugs over 5 years with positive TRAb. Isolated PBMC RNA provided the starting material for the TCR library. The TCR beta library used iRepertoire HTBI primers with Arm-PCR amplification of CDR3. In TCRdb, the multiplex PCR reads were re-called with MiXCR into one record per CDR3 protein. The table shows roughly 700,000 distinct CDR3 sequences, with 25% to 35% occurring only once.

This sequence joins TRBV12-3 or TRBV12-4 and TRBJ1-3; the D is unclear. The sequences come from peripheral blood mononuclear cells (PBMCs), collected when the disease was refractory, from a patient treated with antithyroid drugs. The clonotype was recovered from a female donor with Graves disease. The CDR3 spells CASSLKDGEYF. Written as DNA, the CDR3 is TGTGCCAGCAGTTTAAAGGACGGGGAATATTTT.